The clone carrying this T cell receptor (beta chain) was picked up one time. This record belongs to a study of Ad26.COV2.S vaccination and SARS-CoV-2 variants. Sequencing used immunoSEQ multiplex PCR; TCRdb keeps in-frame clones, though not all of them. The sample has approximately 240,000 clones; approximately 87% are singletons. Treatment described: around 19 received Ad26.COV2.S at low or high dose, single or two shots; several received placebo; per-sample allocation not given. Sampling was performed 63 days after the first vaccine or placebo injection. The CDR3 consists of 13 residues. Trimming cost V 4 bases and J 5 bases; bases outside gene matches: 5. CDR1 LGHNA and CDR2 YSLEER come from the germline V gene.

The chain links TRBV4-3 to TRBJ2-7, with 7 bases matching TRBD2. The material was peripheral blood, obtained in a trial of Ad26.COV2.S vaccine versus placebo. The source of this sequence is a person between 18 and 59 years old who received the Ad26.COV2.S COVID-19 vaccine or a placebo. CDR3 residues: CASSRAGWDEQYF. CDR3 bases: TGCGCCAGCAGCCGAGCGGGGTGGGACGAGCAGTACTTC.